A single T cell receptor (beta chain) is shown here with its context. Its cognate antigen is unknown. This sample was taken from a study of shared clonotypes between healthy human individuals. Each subset's genomic DNA was shared equally among a number of immunoSEQ plates. Assay: immunoSEQ multiplex PCR; the TCRdb copy retains only in-frame clones and omits some. Counted here are approximately 720,000 clones, 92% occurring once; the ten biggest clones make up approximately 25%. Findings and limits, study-wide: Memory subsets generally showed smaller estimated richness than naive subsets did. Despite large depth, rarefaction showed incomplete sorted-subset sequencing.

Naivety among CD8 cells was defined by CD45RO negativity and positive CCR7 selection, thereby excluding terminally differentiated effector memory CD45RA+ cells. Germline-derived CDR1 and CDR2 are SNHLY and FYNNEI. The V end was cut by 7 bases, the J end by 10 bases, with 8 bases between. CDR3 size: 10 residues. The chain couples TRBV2 to TRBJ2-1, with D possibly matching TRBD2 (5 bases). The sequence was obtained from a man younger than 45 in good health. Material for sequencing was naive CD8+ T cells sorted from blood. CDR3 bases: TGTGCCAGCAAAGCGGTAGAGCAGTTCTTC. This gives the protein CASKAVEQFF.